The entry that follows covers one TCR beta chain sequence. Its target is unknown. Compared with germline, one end of the junction differs, possibly owing to a read error. The same CDR3 also results from other DNA sequences found in this sample. The sample is drawn from a study of brain metastases from non-small cell lung cancer. Study conclusions and caveats: Brain metastases shared most TCR repertoire with primaries, with sparse T cells. T-cell infiltration was lower in brain metastases than primaries (P < 0.001). T-cell clones appeared expanded in around 64% of brain metastases relative to matched primary tumors.

Some clones are missing from TCRdb's copy, which holds only in-frame ones; the method was immunoSEQ multiplex PCR. The table shows 2,100 or so clones, with approximately 80% occurring only once. Per germline, CDR1 SGHTA and CDR2 FQGNSA. This CDR3 has 14 residues. The sequencing input was tissue from a brain metastasis. The genes are TRBV7-2 and TRBJ2-5; D is uncertain. This TCR came from a donor at least 40 years old with non-small cell lung cancer. CDR3 nucleotide sequence: TGTGCCAGCAGCTTCCAACGTGGCCAAGAGACTCAGTACTTC. It yields the protein CASSFQRGQETQYF.